The 16 T cell receptor beta chains reported below all come from one sample, sequenced in a study of T cells in Graves' hyperthyroidism and ophthalmopathy. Amplified regions were TCR beta CDR3 sequences from RNA transcripts. With the HTBI primer set, the TCR CDR3 went through a first round of RT-PCR. A single record per CDR3 protein comes from TCRdb applying MiXCR to the multiplex PCR reads. The sample records around 560,000 distinct CDR3 sequences, approximately 16% being singletons. Sequenced sample: blood. The receptors originated from a woman aged 18-29 years with Graves' hyperthyroidism.

There are many counts of this clonotype. The rearrangement links TRBV27 to TRBJ2-7, with 9 bases fitting TRBD2. With 3 bases clipped from V and 5 bases from J, the junction kept 11 bases outside the gene matches. This CDR3 region has 16 residues. Germline CDR1 is MNHEY and CDR2 is SMNVEV (reference sequence). The CDR3 is CASSLRRAGGPNEQYF. In DNA form, the CDR3 reads TGTGCCAGCAGTTTGAGAAGGGCGGGGGGGCCCAACGAGCAGTACTTC.

This clonotype has at least ten counts. The J gene is TRBJ1-2, the V gene TRBV20-1; 7 nucleotides agree with TRBD1. CDR3 size: 12 residues. With V trimmed by 4 bases and J by 4 bases, 3 bases remained unmatched. Germline V CDR1 and CDR2: DFQATT, SNEGSKA (reference sequence). CDR3 sequence (DNA): TGCAGTGCTACGGGACAGCTCTATGGCTACACCTTC. It translates to CSATGQLYGYTF.

This clonotype was detected ten times or more. A junction boundary mismatches the germline segment, possibly from a read error. The gene calls are TRBV11-2 and TRBJ2-7; 9 bases fit TRBD1. The CDR3 runs 14 residues. Germline-derived CDR1 and CDR2 are SGHAT and FQNNGV. The CDR3 region is CASSTGTGFYAQYF. The CDR3 nucleotides are TGTGCCAGCAGCACCGGGACAGGGTTCTACGCGCAGTACTTC.

The sample holds a few counts of this clonotype. V is TRBV24-1 and J is TRBJ2-3; 9 nucleotides match TRBD1. The V gene's germline CDR1 is KGHDR and CDR2 SFDVKD. The CDR3 length is 16 residues. The ends lost 4 bases at V and 3 bases at J; junction bases unmatched: 7. CDR3 in amino acids: CATSEPGQGVTDTQYF. DNA of the CDR3: TGTGCCACCAGTGAGCCGGGACAGGGAGTGACAGATACGCAGTATTTT.

This clonotype was counted between two and nine times. This sequence joins TRBV27 and TRBJ2-1; the D call may be TRBD1 or TRBD2 (5 bases each). This CDR3 contains 14 residues. The germline V gene encodes CDR1 MNHEY and CDR2 SMNVEV (reference sequence). V was clipped by 3 bases and J by 6 bases, with 12 bases between them. CDR3: CASSLRGWVNEQFF. DNA of the CDR3: TGTGCCAGCAGTTTGAGGGGTTGGGTCAATGAGCAGTTCTTC.

The chain links TRBV20-1 to TRBJ2-1; tentatively, D is TRBD1 (6 bases). Trimming shortened V by 4 bases and J by 2 bases, and 15 bases separated the two germline ends. The germline CDR1 and CDR2 sequences are DFQATT and SNEGSKA (reference sequence). This CDR3 contains 15 residues. The CDR3 loop reads CSATRDRLPYNEQFF. CDR3 coding DNA: TGCAGTGCTACCCGAGACAGGCTACCCTACAATGAGCAGTTCTTC.

This clonotype was counted many times. CDR3: CSVEDHGGISREQYF. The CDR3 nucleotides read TGCAGCGTTGAAGATCACGGCGGAATTTCGCGCGAGCAGTACTTC. The chain carries TRBV29-1 and TRBJ2-7; D remains ambiguous. CDR3 size: 15 residues. The ends were cut back, 0 bases at V and 6 bases at J, with 18 bases in the middle. CDR1 and CDR2 (germline): SQVTM, ANQGSEA.

The sample holds a few counts of this clonotype. V gene TRBV27 combines with J gene TRBJ1-1, with TRBD1 as a possible D gene (5 bases). CDR1 and CDR2 from the germline V gene are MNHEY and SMNVEV (reference sequence). This CDR3 spans 17 amino acids. Trimming removed 3 bases from V and 4 bases from J, with 21 bases in between. Here the CDR3 reads CASSFDPGLQRTTEAFF. CDR3 in DNA: TGTGCCAGCAGTTTTGACCCGGGACTCCAAAGGACCACTGAAGCTTTCTTT.

This clonotype was observed at least ten times. The chain joins TRBV20-1 to TRBJ2-7, with 8 bases identical to TRBD2. The CDR3 runs 14 residues. V lost 2 bases, J lost 2 bases, and 5 bases stayed unmatched. The germline gives CDR1 DFQATT, CDR2 SNEGSKA (reference sequence). CDR3 sequence (DNA): TGCAGTGCTAGACCCGGGGGGGGACCCTACGAGCAGTACTTC. Amino acid sequence: CSARPGGGPYEQYF.

The genes are TRBV10-1 and TRBJ2-3; 10 bases line up with TRBD1. Germline V gene lookup returns CDR1 WNHNN and CDR2 SYGVQD (reference sequence). The CDR3 is made up of 15 amino acids. V shed 6 bases, J shed 1 base, and the junction held 4 bases outside the gene matches. The DNA of the CDR3 is TGCGCCAGCAGGGCCGGGACAGGGGGCACAGATACGCAGTATTTT. This gives the protein CASRAGTGGTDTQYF.

There are many counts of this clonotype. The chain has TRBV20-1 and TRBJ2-1, with 10 positions matching TRBD2. CDR3 length equals 14 residues. The junction had 5 bases not matched to a gene; V was cut back by 1 base and J by 8 bases. Germline CDR1 DFQATT, CDR2 SNEGSKA (reference sequence). CDR3 nucleotides: TGCAGTGCTAGAGCGGCTAGCGGGAGAGATGAGCAGTTCTTC. Protein sequence: CSARAASGRDEQFF.

The chain joins TRBV7-8 to TRBJ2-1, with TRBD2 matching over 12 bases. Germline CDR1 reads SGHVS; CDR2 reads FQNEAQ. The V segment lost 5 bases and the J segment 10 bases; nucleotides outside the gene matches: 15. The CDR3 length is 17 residues. The chain's CDR3 is CASSATSGSRGTREQFF. The DNA for the CDR3 is TGTGCCAGCAGCGCGACTAGCGGGAGTAGGGGGACACGGGAGCAGTTCTTC.

The gene calls are TRBV12-3 or TRBV12-4 and TRBJ1-5, with a tentative D call TRBD1 (5 bases). The germline V and J ends were trimmed by 4 bases and 4 bases, with 11 bases remaining between them. This CDR3 contains 14 residues. In DNA form, the CDR3 reads TGTGCCAGCAGTTGGGGGGACTCTAATCAGCCCCAGCATTTT. Protein product: CASSWGDSNQPQHF.

The chain's CDR3 is CASSTTSGLTDTQYF. The CDR3 DNA follows: TGTGCCAGCAGTACTACCTCGGGGCTCACAGATACGCAGTATTTT. The genes are TRBV12-3 or TRBV12-4 and TRBJ2-3; D is tentatively TRBD1 or TRBD2 (5 bases each). CDR3 size: 15 residues. V dropped 5 bases and J dropped 2 bases, with 14 bases sitting between them.

This clonotype was counted only a few times. The V call is TRBV6-6, the J call TRBJ2-1, with TRBD2 matching over 11 bases. The CDR3 extends over 16 amino acids. Germline V gene data show CDR1 as MNHNY and CDR2 as SVGAGI (reference sequence). V shed 5 bases, J shed 5 bases, and the junction held 8 bases outside the gene matches. CDR3 sequence (DNA): TGTGCCAGCAGTCGCATAGCGGGGGGGAGAAACAATGAGCAGTTCTTC. Translating gives CASSRIAGGRNNEQFF.

Here the CDR3 DNA reads TGTGCCAGCAGCGATGGGACAGGGGCCCATGGCTACACCTTC. Its protein is CASSDGTGAHGYTF. The chain joins TRBV9 to TRBJ1-2; 10 bases align to TRBD1. There are 14 residues in the CDR3. Losses at the gene ends were 3 bases for V and 6 bases for J; bases not matched to a gene: 5. Germline lookup yields CDR1 SGDLS and CDR2 YYNGEE.